The present TCR beta chain was sequenced within a study of T cell responses to AZD1222 COVID-19 vaccine. Study findings and constraints: Only a handful of AZD1222 recipients were seropositive at baseline.

Details on this clone: The antigen is not known.

The repertoire was sequenced with immunoSEQ multiplex PCR; TCRdb's copy has only in-frame clones and lacks some. Of some 180,000 clones listed, approximately 88% are singletons. This CDR3 comprises 15 residues. The germline V gene has CDR1 SGHVS and CDR2 FQNEAQ. Between the trimmed V and J ends, which lost 1 base and 4 bases, there was a span of 13 bases. This TCR was sampled from an adult who received the AZD1222 COVID-19 vaccine. The chain recombines TRBV7-8 with TRBJ1-2; unclear D gene. Sequences were derived from peripheral blood, sampled 28 days after the second AZD1222 dose. This chain's CDR3 is CASSLGVAAVYGYTF. The CDR3 DNA reads as TGTGCCAGCAGCTTAGGGGTGGCTGCGGTCTATGGCTACACCTTC. Drawing the rest from reference TRBV7-8 and TRBJ1-2, the complete variable domain is GAGVSQSPRYKVAKRGQDVALRCDPISGHVSLFWYQQALGQGPEFLTYFQNEAQLDKSGLPSDRFFAERPEGSVSTLKIQRTQQEDSAVYLCASSLGVAAVYGYTFGSGTRLTVV.